This T cell receptor (beta chain) is from a study of cytomegalovirus exposure and HLA in healthy donors. Overall study findings and caveats: More clonal expansion characterized HLA-associated TCR beta chains than equally common others in a later analysis.

Both 60 Vbeta primers and 13 Jbeta primers went into the PCR. The assay was immunoSEQ multiplex PCR, and TCRdb's table has in-frame clones only and misses some. The table lists approximately 120,000 clones, roughly three quarters of them singletons. V was trimmed by 5 bases and J by 4 bases, leaving 15 bases between them. The CDR3 consists of 15 residues. The germline gives CDR1 MGHRA, CDR2 YSYEKL. A word on this clone: Its target is unknown.

This receptor was taken from a man aged 25 to 40 in good health and CMV-seronegative. The chain is built from TRBV4-1 and TRBJ1-3, with D tentatively TRBD1 (6 bases). The sequenced sample was PBMCs. CDR3: CASSSFTGPGNTIYF. The DNA of the CDR3 is TGCGCCAGCAGCTCCTTTACAGGGCCAGGAAACACCATATATTTT.